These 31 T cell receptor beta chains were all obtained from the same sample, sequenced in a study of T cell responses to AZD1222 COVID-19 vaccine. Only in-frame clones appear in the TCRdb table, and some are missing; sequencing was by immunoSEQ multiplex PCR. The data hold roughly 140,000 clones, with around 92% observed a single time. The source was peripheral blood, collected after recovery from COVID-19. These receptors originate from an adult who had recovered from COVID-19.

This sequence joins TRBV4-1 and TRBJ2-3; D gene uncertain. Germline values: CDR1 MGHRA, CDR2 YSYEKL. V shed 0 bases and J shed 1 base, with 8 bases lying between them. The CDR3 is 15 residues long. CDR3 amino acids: CASSQDTAGTDTQYF. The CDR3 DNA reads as TGCGCCAGCAGCCAAGATACCGCGGGCACAGATACGCAGTATTTT.

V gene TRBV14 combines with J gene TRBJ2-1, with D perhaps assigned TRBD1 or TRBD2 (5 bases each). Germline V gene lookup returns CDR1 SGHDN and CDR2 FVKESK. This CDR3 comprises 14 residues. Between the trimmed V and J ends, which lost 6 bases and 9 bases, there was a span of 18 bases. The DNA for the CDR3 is TGTGCCAGCAGTCTAATAAGGGAGAGGGGTGAGCAGTTCTTC. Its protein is CASSLIRERGEQFF. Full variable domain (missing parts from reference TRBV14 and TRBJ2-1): EAGVTQFPSHSVIEKGQTVTLRCDPISGHDNLYWYRRVMGKEIKFLLHFVKESKQDESGMPNNRFLAERTGGTYSTLKVQPAELEDSGVYFCASSLIRERGEQFFGPGTRLTVL.

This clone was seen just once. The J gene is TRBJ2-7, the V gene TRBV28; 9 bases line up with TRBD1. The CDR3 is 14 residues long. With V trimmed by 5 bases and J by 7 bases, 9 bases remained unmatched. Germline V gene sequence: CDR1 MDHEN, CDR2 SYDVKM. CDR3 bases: TGTGCCAGCAGTCCCGGGACAGGGCTTCGGGAGCAGTACTTC. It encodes CASSPGTGLREQYF.

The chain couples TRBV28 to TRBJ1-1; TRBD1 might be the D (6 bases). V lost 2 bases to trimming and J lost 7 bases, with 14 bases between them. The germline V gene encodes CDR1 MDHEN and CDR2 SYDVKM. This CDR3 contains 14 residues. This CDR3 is CASSLGGQKGEAFF. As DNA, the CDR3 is TGTGCCAGCAGTTTAGGAGGACAGAAGGGTGAAGCTTTCTTT.

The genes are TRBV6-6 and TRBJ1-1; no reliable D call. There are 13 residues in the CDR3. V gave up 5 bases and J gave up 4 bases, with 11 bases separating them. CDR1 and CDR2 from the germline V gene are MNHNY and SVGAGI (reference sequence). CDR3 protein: CASSVGPGTEAFF. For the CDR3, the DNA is TGTGCCAGCAGTGTCGGGCCAGGCACTGAAGCTTTCTTT.

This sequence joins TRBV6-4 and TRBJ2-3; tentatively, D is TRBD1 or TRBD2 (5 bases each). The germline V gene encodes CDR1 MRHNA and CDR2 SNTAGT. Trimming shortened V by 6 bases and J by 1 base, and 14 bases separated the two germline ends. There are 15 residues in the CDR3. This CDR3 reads CASSPLVGGTDTQYF. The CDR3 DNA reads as TGTGCCAGCAGCCCACTAGTGGGGGGCACAGATACGCAGTATTTT.

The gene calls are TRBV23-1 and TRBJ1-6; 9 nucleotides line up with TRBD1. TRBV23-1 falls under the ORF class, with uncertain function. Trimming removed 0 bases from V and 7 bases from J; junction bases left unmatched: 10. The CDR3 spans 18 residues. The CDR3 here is CASSQSPYTGGANSPLHF. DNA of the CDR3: TGCGCCAGCAGTCAATCCCCATATACAGGGGGCGCGAATTCACCCCTCCACTTT.

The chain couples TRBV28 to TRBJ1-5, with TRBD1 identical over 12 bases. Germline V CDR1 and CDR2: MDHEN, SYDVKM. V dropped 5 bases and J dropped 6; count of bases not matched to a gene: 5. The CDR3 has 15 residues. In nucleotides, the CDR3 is TGTGCCAGCAGTCCAGGGACAGGGGGCCCTCAGCCCCAGCATTTT. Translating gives CASSPGTGGPQPQHF. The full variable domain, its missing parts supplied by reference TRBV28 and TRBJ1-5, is DVKVTQSSRYLVKRTGEKVFLECVQDMDHENMFWYRQDPGLGLRLIYFSYDVKMKEKGDIPEGYSVSREKKERFSLILESASTNQTSMYLCASSPGTGGPQPQHFGDGTRLSIL.

As DNA, the CDR3 is TGTGCCAGCAGCCCCGGATCCAAAAACATTCAGTACTTC. It specifies CASSPGSKNIQYF. V usage is TRBV7-9 and J usage is TRBJ2-4, with D uncertain. Germline V CDR1 and CDR2: SEHNR, FQNEAQ (reference sequence). V lost 5 bases, J lost 2 bases, and 7 bases lay in between. The CDR3 loop spans 13 amino acids.

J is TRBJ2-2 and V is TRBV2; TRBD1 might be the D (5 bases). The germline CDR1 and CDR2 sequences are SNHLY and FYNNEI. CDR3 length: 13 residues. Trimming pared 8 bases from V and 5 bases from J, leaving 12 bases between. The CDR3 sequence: CASGGRGTGELFF. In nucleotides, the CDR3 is TGTGCCAGCGGCGGAAGGGGAACCGGGGAGCTGTTTTTT.

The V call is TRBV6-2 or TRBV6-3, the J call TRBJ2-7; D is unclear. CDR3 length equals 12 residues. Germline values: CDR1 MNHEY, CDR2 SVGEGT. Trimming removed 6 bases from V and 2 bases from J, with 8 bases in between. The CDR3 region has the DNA TGTGCCAGCAGCCCGACCGCCTACGAGCAGTACTTC. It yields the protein CASSPTAYEQYF.

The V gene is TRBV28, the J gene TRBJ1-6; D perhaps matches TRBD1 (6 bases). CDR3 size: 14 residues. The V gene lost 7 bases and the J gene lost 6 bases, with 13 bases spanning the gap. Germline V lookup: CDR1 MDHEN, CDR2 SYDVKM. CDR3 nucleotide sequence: TGTGCCAGCACCCTTTGGGGGCTTAATTCACCCCTCCACTTT. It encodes CASTLWGLNSPLHF.

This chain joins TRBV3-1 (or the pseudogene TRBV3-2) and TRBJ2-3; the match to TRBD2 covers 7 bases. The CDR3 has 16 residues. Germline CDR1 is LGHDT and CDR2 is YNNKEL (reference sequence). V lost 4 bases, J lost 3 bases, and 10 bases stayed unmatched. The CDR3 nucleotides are TGTGCCAGCAGCCTTCCGGAGATCGGGAGGACAGATACGCAGTATTTT. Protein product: CASSLPEIGRTDTQYF.

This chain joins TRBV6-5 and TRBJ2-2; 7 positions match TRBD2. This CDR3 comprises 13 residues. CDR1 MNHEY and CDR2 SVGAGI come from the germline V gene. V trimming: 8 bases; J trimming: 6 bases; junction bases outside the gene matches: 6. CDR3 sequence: CASGGGVAGELFF. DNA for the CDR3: TGTGCCAGCGGGGGGGGAGTCGCCGGGGAGCTGTTTTTT.

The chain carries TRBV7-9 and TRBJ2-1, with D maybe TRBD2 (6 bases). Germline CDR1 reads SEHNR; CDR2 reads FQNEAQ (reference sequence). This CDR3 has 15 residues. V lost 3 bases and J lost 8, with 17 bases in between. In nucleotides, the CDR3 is TGTGCCAGCAGCTTCGGGACTCCGCCAGGCGATGAGCAGTTCTTC. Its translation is CASSFGTPPGDEQFF.

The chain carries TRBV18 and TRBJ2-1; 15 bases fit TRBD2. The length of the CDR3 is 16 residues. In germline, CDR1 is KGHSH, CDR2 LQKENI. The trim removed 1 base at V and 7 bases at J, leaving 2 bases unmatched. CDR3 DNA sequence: TGTGCCAGCTCACCACGGGGACTAGCGGGAGGTAATGAGCAGTTCTTC. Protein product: CASSPRGLAGGNEQFF. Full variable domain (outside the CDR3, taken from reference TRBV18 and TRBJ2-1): NAGVMQNPRHLVRRRGQEARLRCSPMKGHSHVYWYRQLPEEGLKFMVYLQKENIIDESGMPKERFSAEFPKEGPSILRIQQVVRGDSAAYFCASSPRGLAGGNEQFFGPGTRLTVL.

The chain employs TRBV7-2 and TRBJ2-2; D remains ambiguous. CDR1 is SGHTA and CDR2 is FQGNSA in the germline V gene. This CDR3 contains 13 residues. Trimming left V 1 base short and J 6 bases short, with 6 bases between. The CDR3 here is CASSLVRAGELFF. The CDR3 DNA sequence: TGTGCCAGCAGCTTAGTCCGGGCCGGGGAGCTGTTTTTT. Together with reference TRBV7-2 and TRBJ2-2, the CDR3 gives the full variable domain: GAGVSQSPSNKVTEKGKDVELRCDPISGHTALYWYRQSLGQGLEFLIYFQGNSAPDKSGLPSDRFSAERTGGSVSTLTIQRTQQEDSAVYLCASSLVRAGELFFGEGSRLTVL.

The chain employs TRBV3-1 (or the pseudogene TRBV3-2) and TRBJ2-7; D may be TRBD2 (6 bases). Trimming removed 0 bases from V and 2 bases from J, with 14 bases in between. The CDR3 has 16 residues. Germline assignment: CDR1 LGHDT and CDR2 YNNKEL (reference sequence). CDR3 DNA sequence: TGTGCCAGCAGCCAAGACGGGGGAGTACCCGCCTACGAGCAGTACTTC. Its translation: CASSQDGGVPAYEQYF.

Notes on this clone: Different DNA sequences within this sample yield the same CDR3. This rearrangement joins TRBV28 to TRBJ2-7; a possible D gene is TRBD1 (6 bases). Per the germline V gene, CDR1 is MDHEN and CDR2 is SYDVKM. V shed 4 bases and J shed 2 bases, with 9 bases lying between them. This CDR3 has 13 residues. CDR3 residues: CASSSGQTYEQYF. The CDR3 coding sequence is TGTGCCAGCAGTTCCGGACAGACCTACGAGCAGTACTTC.

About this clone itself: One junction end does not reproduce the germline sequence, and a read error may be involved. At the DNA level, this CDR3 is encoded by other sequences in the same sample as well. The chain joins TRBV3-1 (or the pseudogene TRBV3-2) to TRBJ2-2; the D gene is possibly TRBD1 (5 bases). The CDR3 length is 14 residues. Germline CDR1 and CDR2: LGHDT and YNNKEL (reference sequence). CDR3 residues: CASSQIWGTGELFF. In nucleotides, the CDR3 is TGTGCCAGCAGCCAAATTTGGGGCACCGGAGAGCTGTTTTTT.

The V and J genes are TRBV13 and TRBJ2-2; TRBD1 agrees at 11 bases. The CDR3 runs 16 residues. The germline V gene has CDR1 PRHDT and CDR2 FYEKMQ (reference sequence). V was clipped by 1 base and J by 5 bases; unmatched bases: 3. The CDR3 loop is CASSLAGTGGTGELFF. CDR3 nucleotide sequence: TGTGCCAGCAGCTTAGCCGGGACAGGGGGAACCGGGGAGCTGTTTTTT. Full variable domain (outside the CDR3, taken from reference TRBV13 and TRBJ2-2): AAGVIQSPRHLIKEKRETATLKCYPIPRHDTVYWYQQGPGQDPQFLISFYEKMQSDKGSIPDRFSAQQFSDYHSELNMSSLELGDSALYFCASSLAGTGGTGELFFGEGSRLTVL.

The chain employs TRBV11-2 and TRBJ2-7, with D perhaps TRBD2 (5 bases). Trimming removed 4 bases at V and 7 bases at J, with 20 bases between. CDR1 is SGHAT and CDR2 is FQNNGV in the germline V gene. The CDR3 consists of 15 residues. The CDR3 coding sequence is TGTGCCAGCAGCTCAGTACGGGGTCTTCGGAGAGAGCAGTACTTC. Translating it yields CASSSVRGLRREQYF.

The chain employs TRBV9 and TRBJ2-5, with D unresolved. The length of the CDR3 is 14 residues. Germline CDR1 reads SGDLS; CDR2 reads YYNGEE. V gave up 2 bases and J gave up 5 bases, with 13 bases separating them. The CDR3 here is CASSVDMDRETQYF. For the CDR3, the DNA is TGTGCCAGCAGCGTTGACATGGACCGGGAGACCCAGTACTTC.

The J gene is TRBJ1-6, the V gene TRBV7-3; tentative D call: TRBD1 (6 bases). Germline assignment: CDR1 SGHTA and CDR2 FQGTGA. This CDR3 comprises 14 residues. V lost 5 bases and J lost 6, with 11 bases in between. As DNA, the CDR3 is TGTGCCAGCAGCAGCACAGGGTCTAATTCACCCCTCCACTTT. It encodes CASSSTGSNSPLHF.

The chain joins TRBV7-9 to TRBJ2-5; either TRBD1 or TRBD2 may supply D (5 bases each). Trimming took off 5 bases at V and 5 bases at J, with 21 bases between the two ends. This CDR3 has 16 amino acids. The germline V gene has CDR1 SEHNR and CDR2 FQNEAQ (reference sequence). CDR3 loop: CASSDGRGARWETQYF. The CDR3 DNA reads TGTGCCAGCAGCGACGGACGAGGGGCGCGGTGGGAGACCCAGTACTTC.

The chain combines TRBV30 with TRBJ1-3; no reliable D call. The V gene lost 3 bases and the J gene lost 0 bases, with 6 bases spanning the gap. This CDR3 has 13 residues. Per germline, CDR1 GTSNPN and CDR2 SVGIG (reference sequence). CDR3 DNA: TGTGCCTGGAGCGGGAACTCTGGAAACACCATATATTTT. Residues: CAWSGNSGNTIYF.

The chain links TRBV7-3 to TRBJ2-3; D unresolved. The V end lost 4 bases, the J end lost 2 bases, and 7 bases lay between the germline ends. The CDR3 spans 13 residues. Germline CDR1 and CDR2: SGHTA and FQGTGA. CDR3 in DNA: TGTGCCAGCAGCTCAGGCCCCACAGATACGCAGTATTTT. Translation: CASSSGPTDTQYF.

In DNA, the CDR3 is TGTGCCACCAGTCCAAGGGGGTGGGAGCGTCTGACTAACAATGAGCAGTTCTTC. Amino acids: CATSPRGWERLTNNEQFF. The chain joins TRBV24-1 to TRBJ2-1; maybe TRBD1 (6 bases). The CDR3 consists of 18 residues. Trimming took 6 bases from V and 5 from J, leaving 25 bases between them. CDR1 is KGHDR, CDR2 SFDVKD, per germline.

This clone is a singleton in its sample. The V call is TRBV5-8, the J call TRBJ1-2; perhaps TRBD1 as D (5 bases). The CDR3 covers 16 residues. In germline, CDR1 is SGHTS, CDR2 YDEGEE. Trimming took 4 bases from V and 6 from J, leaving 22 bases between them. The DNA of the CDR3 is TGTGCCAGCAGCCAGCCAATAACCAGGGTTACTCATGGCTACACCTTC. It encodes CASSQPITRVTHGYTF. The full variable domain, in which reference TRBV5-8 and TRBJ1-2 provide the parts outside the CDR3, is EAGVTQSPTHLIKTRGQQATLRCSPISGHTSVYWYQQALGLGLQFLLWYDEGEERNRGNFPPRFSGRQFPNYSSELNVNALELEDSALYLCASSQPITRVTHGYTFGSGTRLTVV.

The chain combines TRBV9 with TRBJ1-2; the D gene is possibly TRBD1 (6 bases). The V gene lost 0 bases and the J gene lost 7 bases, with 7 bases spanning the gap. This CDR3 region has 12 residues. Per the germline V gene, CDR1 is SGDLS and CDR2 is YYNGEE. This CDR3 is CASSVDRAGYTF. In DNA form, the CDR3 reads TGTGCCAGCAGCGTAGACAGGGCTGGCTACACCTTC.

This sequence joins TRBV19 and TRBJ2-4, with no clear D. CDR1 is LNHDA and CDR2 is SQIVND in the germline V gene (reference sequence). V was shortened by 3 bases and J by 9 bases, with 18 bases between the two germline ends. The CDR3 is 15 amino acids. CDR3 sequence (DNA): TGTGCCAGTAGTATTGAGGACGGCCGTATGTCCATTCAGTACTTC. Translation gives CASSIEDGRMSIQYF.